A single sample gave rise to the 9 T cell receptor beta chains below, sequenced in a study of vaccination and CD4 T cells after COVID-19. These receptors have no known antigen. Researchers used the Oncomine TCR Beta short-read assay to sequence DNA from cultured CD4+ T cells. From CD4+ T cells that had been cultured, genomic DNA was extracted. TCRdb called the PCR reads again in MiXCR, with one record for every CDR3 protein. Found here are some 10,000 distinct CDR3 sequences, about 35% of them singletons; the top ten hold 20%. The sample's treatment: approximately 11-day PBMC culture with coronavirus spike peptide pools or control peptides (ViraFEST assay). Samples of CD4+ T cells were obtained from the unexposed donor before the COVID-19 pandemic (2011-2018). Sequencing was done on a sample of CD4+ T cells from blood, cultured in vitro. These receptors all stem from a human donor in good health.

The chain uses TRBV11-3 and TRBJ2-7; the match to TRBD1 covers 7 bases. This CDR3 has 13 residues. The J segment lost 4 bases and the V segment lost 5 bases, leaving 5 bases of the junction unmatched. CDR1 and CDR2 (germline): SGHNT, YENEEA. CDR3 nucleotide sequence: TGTGCCAGCAGCCCCGGGACAGAGTACGAGCAGTACTTC. This encodes CASSPGTEYEQYF.

This clonotype appeared a few times. This chain links TRBV2 with TRBJ1-1, with 8 bases fitting TRBD1. The CDR3 sequence is 14 residues long. CDR1 SNHLY and CDR2 FYNNEI come from the germline V gene. V lost 5 bases and J lost 3; bases outside the gene matches: 5. The CDR3 spells CASSRGQGYTEAFF. In nucleotides, the CDR3 is TGTGCCAGCAGTCGAGGACAGGGCTACACTGAAGCTTTCTTT. The full variable domain, in which reference TRBV2 and TRBJ1-1 provide the parts outside the CDR3, is EPEVTQTPSHQVTQMGQEVILRCVPISNHLYFYWYRQILGQKVEFLVSFYNNEISEKSEIFDDQFSVERPDGSNFTLKIRSTKLEDSAMYFCASSRGQGYTEAFFGQGTRLTVV.

The chain is built from TRBV9 and TRBJ2-7; no clear D gene. V was trimmed by 1 base and J by 4 bases, leaving 12 bases between them. The CDR3 has 14 amino acids. CDR1 is SGDLS and CDR2 is YYNGEE in the germline V gene. The CDR3 coding sequence is TGTGCCAGCAGCGTAAGAGAGTGGGGTTACGAGCAGTACTTC. Its protein is CASSVREWGYEQYF.

This clonotype has just a few counts. This chain links TRBV20-1 with TRBJ2-7; TRBD1 matches 7 bases. V trimming: 0 bases; J trimming: 0 bases; junction bases outside the gene matches: 2. The CDR3 totals 14 residues. CDR1 is DFQATT and CDR2 is SNEGSKA in the germline V gene (reference sequence). The CDR3 DNA follows: TGCAGTGCTAGAGATACAGGGGCCTCCTACGAGCAGTACTTC. Translation: CSARDTGASYEQYF.

V and J are TRBV25-1 and TRBJ2-5; D not certain. Germline V gene sequence: CDR1 MGHDK, CDR2 SYGVNS. Trimming pared 3 bases from V and 3 bases from J, leaving 14 bases between. The CDR3 totals 15 residues. The CDR3 protein is CASSDGRLPKETQYF. DNA of the CDR3: TGTGCCAGCAGTGACGGGCGGCTACCCAAAGAGACCCAGTACTTC.

The chain links TRBV27 to TRBJ2-7; no clear D. Germline V gene lookup returns CDR1 MNHEY and CDR2 SMNVEV (reference sequence). This CDR3 has 12 residues. V gave up 7 bases and J gave up 2 bases, with 9 bases separating them. The CDR3 is CASIVWTYEQYF. The CDR3 nucleotides are TGTGCCAGCATCGTCTGGACCTACGAGCAGTACTTC.

The chain employs TRBV7-9 and TRBJ1-6, with no clear D. V lost 5 bases and J lost 3, with 11 bases in between. Germline lookup yields CDR1 SEHNR and CDR2 FQNEAQ (reference sequence). The length of the CDR3 is 15 residues. This CDR3 is CASSPDGLYNSPLHF. The CDR3 nucleotides are TGTGCCAGCAGCCCCGACGGGCTCTATAATTCACCCCTCCACTTT.

CDR3 region: CASSQSRASRYEQYF. CDR3 nucleotide sequence: TGCGCCAGCAGTCAAAGTCGCGCGAGTAGGTACGAGCAGTACTTC. V and J are TRBV10-1 and TRBJ2-7, with no clear D. The CDR3 has 15 residues. CDR1 and CDR2 from the germline V gene are WNHNN and SYGVQD (reference sequence). Trimming left V 5 bases short and J 4 bases short, with 18 bases between.

The chain carries TRBV6-1 and TRBJ1-2; a weak D match, TRBD1 (5 bases). The ends were cut back, 3 bases at V and 6 bases at J, with 20 bases in the middle. The CDR3 extends over 16 amino acids. CDR1 is MNHNS and CDR2 is SASEGT in the germline V gene. The CDR3 bases are TGTGCCAGCAGTGAGCGCGGGCGCAGGGTGAAAGATGGCTACACCTTC. It encodes CASSERGRRVKDGYTF.